This TCR beta chain was captured in a study of OX40 agonist ivuxolimab in advanced cancers. Study-level points and caveats: Among expanded peripheral T cells, antigen specificity went undetermined.

Clones were sequenced by immunoSEQ multiplex PCR, and TCRdb holds only the in-frame ones, with some missing. This sample has 37,000 or so clones, with 60% to 80% found just once. CDR1 is SGDLS, CDR2 YYNGEE, per germline. J was trimmed by 1 base and V by 1 base; bases with no gene match: 6. CDR3 length: 16 amino acids. A few counts support this clone. Its target is not known. This clonotype was obtained from an adult with an advanced solid tumor such as melanoma, head and neck, liver or kidney cancer. The genes are TRBV9 and TRBJ2-5; 8 positions agree with TRBD1. The sequencing used CD4+ or CD8+ T cells sorted from blood, collected in a trial of the OX40 agonist ivuxolimab. The CDR3 DNA follows: TGTGCCAGCAGCGTAATCCCTGGACAGGGCCAAGAGACCCAGTACTTC. Amino acid sequence: CASSVIPGQGQETQYF.